This T cell receptor beta chain was captured in a study of blood T cell repertoires in COVID-19. Measured with immunoSEQ multiplex PCR; TCRdb has only the in-frame clones, and not every one. The data contain under 300,000 clones, around 78% of them singletons. This CDR3 comprises 16 residues. Germline-derived CDR1 and CDR2 are SGHDT and YYEEEE. Losses at the gene ends were 4 bases for V and 6 bases for J; bases not matched to a gene: 9. This TCR was recovered from a man aged 55 to 69 who had recovered from COVID-19. Sample: peripheral blood. This chain uses TRBV5-6 with TRBJ2-2; TRBD1 aligns across 10 bases. The DNA for the CDR3 is TGTGCCAGCAGCCGCCTGGGACAGGGGCAACCCGGGGAGCTGTTTTTT. This gives the protein CASSRLGQGQPGELFF.